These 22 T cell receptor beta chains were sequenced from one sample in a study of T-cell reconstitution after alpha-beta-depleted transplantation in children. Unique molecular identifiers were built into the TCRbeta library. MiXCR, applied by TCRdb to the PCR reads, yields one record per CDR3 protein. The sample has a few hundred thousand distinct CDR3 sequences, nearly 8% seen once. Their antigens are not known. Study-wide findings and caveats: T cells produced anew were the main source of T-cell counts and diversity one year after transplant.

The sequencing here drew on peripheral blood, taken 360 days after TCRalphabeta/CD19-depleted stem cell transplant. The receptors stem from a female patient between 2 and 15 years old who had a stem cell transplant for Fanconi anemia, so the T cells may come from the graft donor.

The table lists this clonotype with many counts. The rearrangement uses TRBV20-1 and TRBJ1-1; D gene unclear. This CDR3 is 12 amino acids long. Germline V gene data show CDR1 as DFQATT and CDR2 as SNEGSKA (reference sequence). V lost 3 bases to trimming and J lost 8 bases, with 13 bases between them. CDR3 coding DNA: TGCAGTGCTAGCCCGTCTAGGAGCGAAGCTTTCTTT. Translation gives CSASPSRSEAFF.

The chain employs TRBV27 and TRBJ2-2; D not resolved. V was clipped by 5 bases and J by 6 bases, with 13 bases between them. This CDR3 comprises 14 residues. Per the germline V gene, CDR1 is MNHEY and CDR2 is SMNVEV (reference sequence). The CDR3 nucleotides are TGTGCCAGCAGTCTAATAGGGTCGGCCGGGGAGCTGTTTTTT. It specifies CASSLIGSAGELFF.

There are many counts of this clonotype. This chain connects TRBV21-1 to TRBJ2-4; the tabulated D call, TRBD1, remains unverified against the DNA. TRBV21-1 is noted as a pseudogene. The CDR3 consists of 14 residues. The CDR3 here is CANSRDDLGNIQYF. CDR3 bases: TGTGCCAACTCCCGGGACGACCTAGGGAACATTCAGTACTTC.

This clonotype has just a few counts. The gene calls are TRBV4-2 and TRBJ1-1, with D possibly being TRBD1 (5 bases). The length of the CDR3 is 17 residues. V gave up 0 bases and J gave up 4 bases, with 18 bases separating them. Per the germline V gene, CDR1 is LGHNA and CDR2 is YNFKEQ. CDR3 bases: TGTGCCAGCAGCCAAGATCTGATGGGGCAGGTGGGCACTGAAGCTTTCTTT. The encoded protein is CASSQDLMGQVGTEAFF.

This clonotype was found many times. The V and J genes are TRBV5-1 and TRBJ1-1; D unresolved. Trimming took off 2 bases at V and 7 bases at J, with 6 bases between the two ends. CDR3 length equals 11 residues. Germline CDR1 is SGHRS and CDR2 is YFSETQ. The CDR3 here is CASSLNGEAFF. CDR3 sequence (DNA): TGCGCCAGCAGCTTAAACGGTGAAGCTTTCTTT.

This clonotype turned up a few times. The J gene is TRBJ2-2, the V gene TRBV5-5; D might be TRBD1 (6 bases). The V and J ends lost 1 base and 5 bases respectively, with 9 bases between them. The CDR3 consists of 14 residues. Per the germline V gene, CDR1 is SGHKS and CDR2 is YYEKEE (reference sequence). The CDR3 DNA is TGTGCCAGCAGCTTGATGGGGACAACCGGGGAGCTGTTTTTT. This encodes CASSLMGTTGELFF.

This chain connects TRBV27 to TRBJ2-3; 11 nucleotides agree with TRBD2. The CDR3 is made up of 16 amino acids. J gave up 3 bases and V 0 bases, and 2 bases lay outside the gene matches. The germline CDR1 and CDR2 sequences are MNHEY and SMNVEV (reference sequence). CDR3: CASSLSPSGGTDTQYF. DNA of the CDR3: TGTGCCAGCAGTTTATCCCCTAGCGGGGGGACAGATACGCAGTATTTT.

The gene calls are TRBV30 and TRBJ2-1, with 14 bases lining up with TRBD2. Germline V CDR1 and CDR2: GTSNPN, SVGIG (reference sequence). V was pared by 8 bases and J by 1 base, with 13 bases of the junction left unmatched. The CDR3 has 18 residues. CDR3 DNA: TGTGCCGGCATCGGGACTAGCGGGAGTTCGGGTTCCTACAATGAGCAGTTCTTC. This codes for CAGIGTSGSSGSYNEQFF.

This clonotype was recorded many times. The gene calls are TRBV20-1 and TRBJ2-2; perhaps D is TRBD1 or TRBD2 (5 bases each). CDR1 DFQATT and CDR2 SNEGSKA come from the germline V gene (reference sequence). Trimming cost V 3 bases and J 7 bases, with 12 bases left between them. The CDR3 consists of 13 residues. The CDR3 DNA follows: TGCAGTGCTAGGGGGGTAGCGATCGGGGAGCTGTTTTTT. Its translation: CSARGVAIGELFF.

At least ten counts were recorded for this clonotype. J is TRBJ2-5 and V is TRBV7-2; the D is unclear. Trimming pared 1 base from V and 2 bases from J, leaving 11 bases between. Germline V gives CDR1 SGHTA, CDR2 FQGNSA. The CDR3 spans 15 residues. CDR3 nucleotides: TGTGCCAGCAGCTTAGTCGGTGACTTTCAAGAGACCCAGTACTTC. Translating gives CASSLVGDFQETQYF.

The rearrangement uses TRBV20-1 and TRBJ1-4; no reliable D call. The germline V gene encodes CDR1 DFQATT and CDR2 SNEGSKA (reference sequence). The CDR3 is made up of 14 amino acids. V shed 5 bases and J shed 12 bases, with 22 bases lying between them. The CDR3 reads CSALTQVVDSELFF. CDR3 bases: TGCAGTGCTTTAACCCAGGTGGTAGATTCGGAACTGTTTTTT.

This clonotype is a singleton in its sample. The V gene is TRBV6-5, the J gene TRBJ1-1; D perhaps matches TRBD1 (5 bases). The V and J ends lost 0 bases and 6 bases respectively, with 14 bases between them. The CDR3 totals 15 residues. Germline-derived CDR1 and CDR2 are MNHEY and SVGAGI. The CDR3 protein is CASSYSALIGAEAFF. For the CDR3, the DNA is TGTGCCAGCAGTTACTCGGCGTTAATAGGGGCTGAAGCTTTCTTT.

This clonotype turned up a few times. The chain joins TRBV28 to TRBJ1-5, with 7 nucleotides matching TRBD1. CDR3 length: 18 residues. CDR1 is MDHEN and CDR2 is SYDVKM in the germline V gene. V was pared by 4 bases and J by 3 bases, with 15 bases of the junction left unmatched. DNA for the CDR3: TGTGCCAGCAGTTCCCGACTGACAGGGATAGTCCTCAATCAGCCCCAGCATTTT. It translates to CASSSRLTGIVLNQPQHF.

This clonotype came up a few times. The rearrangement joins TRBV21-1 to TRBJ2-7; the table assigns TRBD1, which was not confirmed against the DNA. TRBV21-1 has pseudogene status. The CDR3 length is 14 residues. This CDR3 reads CASSKRQGGYEQYV. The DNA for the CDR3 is TGTGCCAGCAGCAAAAGACAGGGAGGGTACGAGCAGTACGTC.

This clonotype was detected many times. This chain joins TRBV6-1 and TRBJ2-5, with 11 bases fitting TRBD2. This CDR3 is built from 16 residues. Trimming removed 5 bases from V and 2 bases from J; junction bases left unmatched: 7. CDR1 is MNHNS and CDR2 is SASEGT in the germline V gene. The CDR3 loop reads CASSPGTSGRQETQYF. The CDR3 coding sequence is TGTGCCAGCAGTCCGGGGACTAGCGGAAGACAAGAGACCCAGTACTTC.

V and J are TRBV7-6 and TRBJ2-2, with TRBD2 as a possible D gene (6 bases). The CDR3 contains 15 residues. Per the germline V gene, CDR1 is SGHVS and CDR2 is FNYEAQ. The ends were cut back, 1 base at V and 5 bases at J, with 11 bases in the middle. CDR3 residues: CASSLVRGRTGELFF. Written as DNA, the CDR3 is TGTGCCAGCAGCTTAGTGCGGGGTAGAACCGGGGAGCTGTTTTTT.

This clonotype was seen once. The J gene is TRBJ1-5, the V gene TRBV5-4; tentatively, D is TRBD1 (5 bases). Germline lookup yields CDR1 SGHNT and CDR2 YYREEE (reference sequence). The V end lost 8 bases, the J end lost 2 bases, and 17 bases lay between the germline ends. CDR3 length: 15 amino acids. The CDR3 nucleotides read TGTGCCAGTCCTCCCGGGGGGAAGGGCAATCAGCCCCAGCATTTT. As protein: CASPPGGKGNQPQHF.

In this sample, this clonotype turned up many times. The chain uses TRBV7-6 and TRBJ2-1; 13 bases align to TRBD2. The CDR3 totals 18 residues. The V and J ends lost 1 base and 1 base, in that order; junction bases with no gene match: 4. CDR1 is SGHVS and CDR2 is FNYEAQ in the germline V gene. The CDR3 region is CASSLVLAGGLSYNEQFF. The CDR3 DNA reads TGTGCCAGCAGCTTAGTACTAGCGGGGGGGTTGTCCTACAATGAGCAGTTCTTC.

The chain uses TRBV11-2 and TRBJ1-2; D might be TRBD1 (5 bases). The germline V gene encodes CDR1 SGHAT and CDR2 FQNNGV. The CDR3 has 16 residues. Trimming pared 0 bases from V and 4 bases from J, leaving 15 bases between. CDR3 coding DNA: TGTGCCAGCAGCTTAGATCTGGGGCCTATGGTCTATGGCTACACCTTC. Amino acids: CASSLDLGPMVYGYTF. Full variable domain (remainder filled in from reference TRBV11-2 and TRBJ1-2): EAGVAQSPRYKIIEKRQSVAFWCNPISGHATLYWYQQILGQGPKLLIQFQNNGVVDDSQLPKDRFSAERLKGVDSTLKIQPAKLEDSAVYLCASSLDLGPMVYGYTFGSGTRLTVV.

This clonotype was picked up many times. As DNA, the CDR3 is TGTGCCAGCAGCCCCCGGCACAGGGGGGGATTGGGGTATGGAAAACTGTTTTTT. This gives the protein CASSPRHRGGLGYGKLFF. The chain joins TRBV11-2 to TRBJ1-4; TRBD1 matches at 8 bases. V dropped 5 bases and J dropped 10; count of bases not matched to a gene: 21. The CDR3 runs to 18 residues. From germline, CDR1 is SGHAT and CDR2 FQNNGV. The full variable domain, in which reference TRBV11-2 and TRBJ1-4 provide the parts outside the CDR3, is EAGVAQSPRYKIIEKRQSVAFWCNPISGHATLYWYQQILGQGPKLLIQFQNNGVVDDSQLPKDRFSAERLKGVDSTLKIQPAKLEDSAVYLCASSPRHRGGLGYGKLFFGSGTQLSVL.

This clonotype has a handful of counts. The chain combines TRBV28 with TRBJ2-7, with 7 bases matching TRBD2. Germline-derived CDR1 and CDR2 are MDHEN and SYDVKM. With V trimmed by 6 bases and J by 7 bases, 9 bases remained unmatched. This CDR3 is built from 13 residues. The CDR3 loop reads CASRFGGSREQYF. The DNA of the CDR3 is TGTGCCAGCAGGTTCGGGGGGTCTAGGGAGCAGTACTTC.

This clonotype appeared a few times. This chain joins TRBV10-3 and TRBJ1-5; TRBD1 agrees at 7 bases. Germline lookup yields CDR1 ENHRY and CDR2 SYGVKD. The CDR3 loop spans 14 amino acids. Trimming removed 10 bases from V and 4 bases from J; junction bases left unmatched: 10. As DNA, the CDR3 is TGTGCCACCACCCCTGGGACAGAAAATCAGCCCCAGCATTTT. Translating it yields CATTPGTENQPQHF.